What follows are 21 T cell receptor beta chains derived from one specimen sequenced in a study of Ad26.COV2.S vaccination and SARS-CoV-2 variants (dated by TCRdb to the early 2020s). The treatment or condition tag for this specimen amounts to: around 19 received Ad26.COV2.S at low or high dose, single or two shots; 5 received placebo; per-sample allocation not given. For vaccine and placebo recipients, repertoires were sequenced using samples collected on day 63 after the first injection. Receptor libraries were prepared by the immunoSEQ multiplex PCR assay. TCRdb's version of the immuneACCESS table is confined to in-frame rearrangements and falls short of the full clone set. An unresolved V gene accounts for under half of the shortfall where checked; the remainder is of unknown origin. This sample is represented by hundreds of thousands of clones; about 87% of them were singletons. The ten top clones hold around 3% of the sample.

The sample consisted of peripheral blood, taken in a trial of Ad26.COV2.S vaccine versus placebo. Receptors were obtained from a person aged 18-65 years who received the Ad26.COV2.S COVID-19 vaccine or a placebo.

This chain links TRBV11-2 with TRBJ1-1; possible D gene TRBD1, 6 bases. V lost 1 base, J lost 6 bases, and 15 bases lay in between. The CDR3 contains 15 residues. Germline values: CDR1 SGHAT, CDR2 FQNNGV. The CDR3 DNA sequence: TGTGCCAGCAGCTTAGTACTGGGGGCGAAGGCTGAAGCTTTCTTT. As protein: CASSLVLGAKAEAFF. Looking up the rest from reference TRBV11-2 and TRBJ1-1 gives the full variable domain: EAGVAQSPRYKIIEKRQSVAFWCNPISGHATLYWYQQILGQGPKLLIQFQNNGVVDDSQLPKDRFSAERLKGVDSTLKIQPAKLEDSAVYLCASSLVLGAKAEAFFGQGTRLTVV.

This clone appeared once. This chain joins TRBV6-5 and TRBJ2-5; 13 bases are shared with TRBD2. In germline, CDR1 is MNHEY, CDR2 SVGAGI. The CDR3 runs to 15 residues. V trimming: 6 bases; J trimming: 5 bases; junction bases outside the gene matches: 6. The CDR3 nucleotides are TGTGCCAGCAGGGGACTAGCGGGGTATCGGGAGACCCAGTACTTC. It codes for CASRGLAGYRETQYF.

The CDR3 protein is CASIWYSNTEAFF. DNA for the CDR3: TGTGCCAGCATATGGTACTCGAACACTGAAGCTTTCTTT. This chain uses TRBV6-5 with TRBJ1-1, with no clear D. Germline lookup yields CDR1 MNHEY and CDR2 SVGAGI. The length of the CDR3 is 13 residues. The V end was cut by 7 bases, the J end by 1 base, with 10 bases between.

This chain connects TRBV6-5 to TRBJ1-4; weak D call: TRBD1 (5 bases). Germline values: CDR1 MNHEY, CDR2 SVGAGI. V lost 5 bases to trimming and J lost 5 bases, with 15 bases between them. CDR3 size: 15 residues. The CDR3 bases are TGTGCCAGCAGTCGCCTTCATCAGGGAAATGAAAAACTGTTTTTT. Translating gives CASSRLHQGNEKLFF.

The CDR3 region is CASSIVRDRGNQPQHF. The CDR3 DNA reads TGTGCCAGTAGTATAGTCCGGGACAGGGGCAATCAGCCCCAGCATTTT. This chain links TRBV19 with TRBJ1-5; 9 bases agree with TRBD1. CDR3 length equals 16 residues. With 1 base clipped from V and 2 bases from J, the junction kept 3 bases outside the gene matches. Germline values: CDR1 LNHDA, CDR2 SQIVND (reference sequence). The entire variable domain, with the rest obtained from reference TRBV19 and TRBJ1-5, is as follows: DGGITQSPKYLFRKEGQNVTLSCEQNLNHDAMYWYRQDPGQGLRLIYYSQIVNDFQKGDIAEGYSVSREKKESFPLTVTSAQKNPTAFYLCASSIVRDRGNQPQHFGDGTRLSIL.

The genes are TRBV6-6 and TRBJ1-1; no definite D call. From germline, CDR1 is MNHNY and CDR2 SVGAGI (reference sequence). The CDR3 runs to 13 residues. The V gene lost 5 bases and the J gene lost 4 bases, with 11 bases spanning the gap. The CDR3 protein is CASSAAWGTEAFF. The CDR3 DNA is TGTGCCAGCAGTGCAGCTTGGGGCACTGAAGCTTTCTTT.

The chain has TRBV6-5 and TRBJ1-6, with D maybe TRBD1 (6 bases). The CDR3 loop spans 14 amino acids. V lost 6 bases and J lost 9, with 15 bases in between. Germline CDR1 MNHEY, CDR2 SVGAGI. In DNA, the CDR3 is TGTGCCAGCAGATCACAGGGAGGTGCTTCACCCCTCCACTTT. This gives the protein CASRSQGGASPLHF.

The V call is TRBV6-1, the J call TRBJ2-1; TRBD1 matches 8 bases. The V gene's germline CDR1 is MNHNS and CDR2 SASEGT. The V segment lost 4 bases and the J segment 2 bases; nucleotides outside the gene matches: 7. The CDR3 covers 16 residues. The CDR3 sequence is CASSALAGGAYNEQFF. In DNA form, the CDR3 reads TGTGCCAGCAGTGCCCTGGCAGGGGGCGCCTACAATGAGCAGTTCTTC.

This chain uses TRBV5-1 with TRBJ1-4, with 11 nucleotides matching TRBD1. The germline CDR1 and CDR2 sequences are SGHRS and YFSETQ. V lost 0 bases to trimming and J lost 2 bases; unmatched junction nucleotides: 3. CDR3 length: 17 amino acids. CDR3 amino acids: CASSLGTGGYTNEKLFF. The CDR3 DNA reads TGCGCCAGCAGCTTGGGGACAGGGGGCTATACTAATGAAAAACTGTTTTTT.

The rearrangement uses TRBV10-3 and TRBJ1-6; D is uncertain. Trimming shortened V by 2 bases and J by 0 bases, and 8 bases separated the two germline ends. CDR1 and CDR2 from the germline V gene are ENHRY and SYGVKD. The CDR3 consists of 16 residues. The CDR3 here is CAISERESSYNSPLHF. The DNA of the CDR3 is TGTGCCATCAGTGAGAGGGAGAGCTCCTATAATTCACCCCTCCACTTT.

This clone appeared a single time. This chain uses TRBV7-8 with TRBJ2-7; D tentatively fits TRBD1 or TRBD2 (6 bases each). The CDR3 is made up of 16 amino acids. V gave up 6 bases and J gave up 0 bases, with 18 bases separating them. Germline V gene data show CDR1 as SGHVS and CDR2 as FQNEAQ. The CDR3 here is CASSLGGTSSSYEQYF. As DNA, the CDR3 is TGTGCCAGCAGTCTAGGGGGGACTTCTAGCTCCTACGAGCAGTACTTC.

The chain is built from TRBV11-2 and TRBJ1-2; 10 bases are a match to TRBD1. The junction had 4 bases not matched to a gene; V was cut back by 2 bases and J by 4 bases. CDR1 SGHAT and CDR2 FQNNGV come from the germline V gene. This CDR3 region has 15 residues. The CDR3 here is CASSLMTGGGYGYTF. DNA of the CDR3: TGTGCCAGCAGCTTAATGACAGGGGGCGGCTATGGCTACACCTTC.

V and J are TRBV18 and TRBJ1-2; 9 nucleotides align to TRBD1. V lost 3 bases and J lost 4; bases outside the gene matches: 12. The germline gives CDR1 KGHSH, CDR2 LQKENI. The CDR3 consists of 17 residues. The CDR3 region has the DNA TGTGCCAGCTCACCCGTGACAGGGGGATACCTGAGCTATGGCTACACCTTC. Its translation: CASSPVTGGYLSYGYTF.

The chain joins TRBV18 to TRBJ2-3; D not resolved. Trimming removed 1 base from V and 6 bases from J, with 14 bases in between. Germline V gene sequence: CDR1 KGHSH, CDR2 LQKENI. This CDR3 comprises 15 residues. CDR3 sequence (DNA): TGTGCCAGCTCACCACGGCAAGGCGGTTCCGATACGCAGTATTTT. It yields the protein CASSPRQGGSDTQYF.

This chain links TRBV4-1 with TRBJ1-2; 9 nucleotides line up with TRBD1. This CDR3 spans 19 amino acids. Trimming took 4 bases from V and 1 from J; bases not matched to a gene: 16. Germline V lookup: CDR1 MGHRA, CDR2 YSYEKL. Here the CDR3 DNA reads TGCGCCAGCAGCCTTGACAGGGGGAGGGTCCGGAACTTTAACTATGGCTACACCTTC. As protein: CASSLDRGRVRNFNYGYTF.

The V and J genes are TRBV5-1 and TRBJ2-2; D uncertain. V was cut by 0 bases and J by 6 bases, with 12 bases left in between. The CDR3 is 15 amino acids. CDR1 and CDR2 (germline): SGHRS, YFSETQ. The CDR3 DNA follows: TGCGCCAGCAGCTTGGGAGGAGCGATAGCCGGGGAGCTGTTTTTT. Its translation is CASSLGGAIAGELFF.

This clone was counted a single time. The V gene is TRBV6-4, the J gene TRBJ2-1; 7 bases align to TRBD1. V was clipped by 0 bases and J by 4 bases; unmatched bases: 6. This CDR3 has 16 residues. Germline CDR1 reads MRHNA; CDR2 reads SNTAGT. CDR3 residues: CASSDSGQGDYNEQFF. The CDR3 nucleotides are TGTGCCAGCAGTGACTCGGGGCAGGGGGATTACAATGAGCAGTTCTTC.

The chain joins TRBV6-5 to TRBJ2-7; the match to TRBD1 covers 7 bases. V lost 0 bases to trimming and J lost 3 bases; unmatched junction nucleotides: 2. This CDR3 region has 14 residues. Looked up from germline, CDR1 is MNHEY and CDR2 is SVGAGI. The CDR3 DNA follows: TGTGCCAGCAGTTACTCGGGGACAGACTACGAGCAGTACTTC. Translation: CASSYSGTDYEQYF.

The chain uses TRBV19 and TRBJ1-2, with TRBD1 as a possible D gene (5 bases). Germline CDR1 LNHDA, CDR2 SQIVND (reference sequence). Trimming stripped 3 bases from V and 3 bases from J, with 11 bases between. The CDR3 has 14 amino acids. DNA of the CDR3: TGTGCCAGTAGTATCCCAGGGAGTGACTATGGCTACACCTTC. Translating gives CASSIPGSDYGYTF. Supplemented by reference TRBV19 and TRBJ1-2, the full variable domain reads DGGITQSPKYLFRKEGQNVTLSCEQNLNHDAMYWYRQDPGQGLRLIYYSQIVNDFQKGDIAEGYSVSREKKESFPLTVTSAQKNPTAFYLCASSIPGSDYGYTFGSGTRLTVV.

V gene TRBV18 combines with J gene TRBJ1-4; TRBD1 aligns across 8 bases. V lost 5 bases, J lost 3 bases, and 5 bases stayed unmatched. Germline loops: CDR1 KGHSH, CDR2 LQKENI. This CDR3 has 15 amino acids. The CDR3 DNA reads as TGTGCCAGCTCAGCCGGGACAGGATCTAATGAAAAACTGTTTTTT. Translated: CASSAGTGSNEKLFF.

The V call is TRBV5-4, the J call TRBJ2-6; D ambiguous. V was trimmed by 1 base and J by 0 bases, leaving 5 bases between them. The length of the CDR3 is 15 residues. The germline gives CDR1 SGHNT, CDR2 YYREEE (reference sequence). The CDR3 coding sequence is TGTGCCAGCAGCTTGCTAGACTCTGGGGCCAACGTCCTGACTTTC. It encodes CASSLLDSGANVLTF.